Listed below are T cell receptor beta chains from one sample, sequenced in a study of shared clonotypes between healthy human individuals. Assay used: immunoSEQ multiplex PCR; TCRdb lists only in-frame clones, some missing. This sample has 600,000 to 750,000 clones, with 72% found just once. Material: memory CD4+ T cells sorted from blood. The receptors originated from a woman aged 25 to 39 in good health. Both conserved end residues are part of each CDR3. Fields, in order: D gene, J gene, clone size, V gene, CDR3 length, CDR3 DNA, CDR3 protein. D genes are given only for firm matches. Only some rows state a clone size, as once, few, many or a class for expanded clones.

D gene: -; J gene: TRBJ2-1; clone size: -; V gene: TRBV6-5; CDR3 length: 13; CDR3 DNA: TGTGCCAGCAGCCTTACACGTTACAATGAGCAGTTCTTC; CDR3 protein: CASSLTRYNEQFF
D gene: TRBD1; J gene: TRBJ1-1; clone size: once; V gene: TRBV7-8; CDR3 length: 15; CDR3 DNA: TGTGCCAGCAGCTCCTCCGGGACAGGGACAATTGAAGCTTTCTTT; CDR3 protein: CASSSSGTGTIEAFF
D gene: -; J gene: TRBJ2-3; clone size: -; V gene: TRBV28; CDR3 length: 15; CDR3 DNA: TGTGCCACCAGGGGGGGAGCGGGGAACACAGATACGCAGTATTTT; CDR3 protein: CATRGGAGNTDTQYF
D gene: -; J gene: TRBJ2-7; clone size: once; V gene: TRBV6-6; CDR3 length: 13; CDR3 DNA: TGTGCCAGCGGCTTGACAGGACCGGACGAGCAGTACTTC; CDR3 protein: CASGLTGPDEQYF
D gene: -; J gene: TRBJ1-2; clone size: -; V gene: TRBV28; CDR3 length: 13; CDR3 DNA: TGCGCCAGCAGCCACCCCAGAAACTATGGCTACACCTTC; CDR3 protein: CASSHPRNYGYTF
D gene: -; J gene: TRBJ2-7; clone size: -; V gene: TRBV5-6; CDR3 length: 16; CDR3 DNA: TGTGCCAGCAGACCAGGAGCCGACAGGTTCTCCTACGAGCAGTACTTC; CDR3 protein: CASRPGADRFSYEQYF
D gene: -; J gene: TRBJ1-1; clone size: -; V gene: TRBV5-1; CDR3 length: 13; CDR3 DNA: TGCGCCAGCAGCTTGCGTAGTAACACTGAAGCTTTCTTT; CDR3 protein: CASSLRSNTEAFF
D gene: -; J gene: TRBJ1-5; clone size: -; V gene: TRBV28; CDR3 length: 17; CDR3 DNA: TGTGCCAGCAGTTTGTGGAAGGGGACGTATAGCAATCAGCCCCAGCATTTT; CDR3 protein: CASSLWKGTYSNQPQHF
D gene: -; J gene: TRBJ1-1; clone size: -; V gene: TRBV9; CDR3 length: 14; CDR3 DNA: TGTGCCAGCAGCGTTAGCTCGGAGAACACTGAAGCTTTCTTT; CDR3 protein: CASSVSSENTEAFF
D gene: TRBD1; J gene: TRBJ1-1; clone size: -; V gene: TRBV6-5; CDR3 length: 14; CDR3 DNA: TGTGCCAGCAGTTCAGGGGGCGCGGACACTGAAGCTTTCTTT; CDR3 protein: CASSSGGADTEAFF
D gene: -; J gene: TRBJ2-7; clone size: -; V gene: TRBV5-1; CDR3 length: 13; CDR3 DNA: TGCGCCAGCAGCTTTGAAGCTTCCTACGAGCAGTACTTC; CDR3 protein: CASSFEASYEQYF
D gene: TRBD1; J gene: TRBJ2-6; clone size: -; V gene: TRBV19; CDR3 length: 15; CDR3 DNA: TGTGCCAGTACCCCTCAGGGGGTCGGGGCCAACGTCCTGACTTTC; CDR3 protein: CASTPQGVGANVLTF
D gene: -; J gene: TRBJ1-3; clone size: -; V gene: TRBV7-2; CDR3 length: 14; CDR3 DNA: TGTGCCAGCAGCTCAGTGGGAGGGGAAAACACCATATATTTT; CDR3 protein: CASSSVGGENTIYF
D gene: -; J gene: TRBJ2-1; clone size: -; V gene: TRBV5-4; CDR3 length: 15; CDR3 DNA: TGTGCCAGCAGCTTGCTTTCCCTAGCGTACAATGAGCAGTTCTTC; CDR3 protein: CASSLLSLAYNEQFF
D gene: TRBD1; J gene: TRBJ1-2; clone size: medium-sized; V gene: TRBV18; CDR3 length: 16; CDR3 DNA: TGTGCCAGCTCACAGAACCGGGACAGCCGCAACTATGGCTACACCTTC; CDR3 protein: CASSQNRDSRNYGYTF
D gene: TRBD2; J gene: TRBJ2-1; clone size: few; V gene: TRBV29-1; CDR3 length: 17; CDR3 DNA: TGCAGCGTTGGAGGACTAGCGGGAGGGAGGGTCAGGAATGAGCAGTTCTTC; CDR3 protein: CSVGGLAGGRVRNEQFF
D gene: -; J gene: TRBJ2-7; clone size: -; V gene: TRBV29-1; CDR3 length: 15; CDR3 DNA: TGCAGCGTCGACTTCCGGGACCGACGTCACTACGAGCAGTACTTC; CDR3 protein: CSVDFRDRRHYEQYF
D gene: -; J gene: TRBJ2-1; clone size: -; V gene: TRBV9; CDR3 length: 13; CDR3 DNA: TGTGCCAGCAGCACCAACTGGGGTAATGAGCAGTTCTTC; CDR3 protein: CASSTNWGNEQFF
D gene: -; J gene: TRBJ2-3; clone size: few; V gene: TRBV30; CDR3 length: 14; CDR3 DNA: TGTGCCTGGAGAGGCACTAGGACGGGGAATACGCAGTATTTT; CDR3 protein: CAWRGTRTGNTQYF
D gene: TRBD1; J gene: TRBJ2-5; clone size: many; V gene: TRBV2; CDR3 length: 13; CDR3 DNA: TGTGCCCGCCAGGGACAGGACCAAGAGACCCAGTACTTC; CDR3 protein: CARQGQDQETQYF
D gene: -; J gene: TRBJ2-1; clone size: -; V gene: TRBV29-1; CDR3 length: 14; CDR3 DNA: TGCAGCGCTGCCGGGGTCCTAGCCGCAAATGAGCAGTTCTTC; CDR3 protein: CSAAGVLAANEQFF
D gene: TRBD2; J gene: TRBJ2-3; clone size: -; V gene: TRBV2; CDR3 length: 18; CDR3 DNA: TGTGCCAGCAGTGAAGCGCTTAATCTAGCGGGAGAGACAGATACGCAGTATTTT; CDR3 protein: CASSEALNLAGETDTQYF
D gene: -; J gene: TRBJ2-7; clone size: -; V gene: TRBV28; CDR3 length: 13; CDR3 DNA: TGTGCCAGCACCCTAGTAGGGTTCTCTGAGCAGTACTTC; CDR3 protein: CASTLVGFSEQYF
D gene: TRBD2; J gene: TRBJ2-1; clone size: -; V gene: TRBV25-1; CDR3 length: 16; CDR3 DNA: TGTGCCAGCAGTGGACGAAAGCGGGGCCCCGGGGATGAGCAGTTCTTC; CDR3 protein: CASSGRKRGPGDEQFF
D gene: TRBD1; J gene: TRBJ2-5; clone size: -; V gene: TRBV27; CDR3 length: 16; CDR3 DNA: TGTGCCAGCAGCCTTACCGGGGACAGGGGGCGAAAGACCCAGTACTTC; CDR3 protein: CASSLTGDRGRKTQYF
D gene: -; J gene: TRBJ2-7; clone size: -; V gene: TRBV2; CDR3 length: 14; CDR3 DNA: TGTGCCAGCAGTGGGGGGATTAGTCCCTACGAGCAGTACTTC; CDR3 protein: CASSGGISPYEQYF
D gene: TRBD1; J gene: TRBJ1-2; clone size: few; V gene: TRBV19; CDR3 length: 15; CDR3 DNA: TGTGCCAGTAGCCAAACCGGGACAGGGGGAGGAGGCTACACCTTC; CDR3 protein: CASSQTGTGGGGYTF
D gene: -; J gene: TRBJ1-2; clone size: once; V gene: TRBV7-7; CDR3 length: 12; CDR3 DNA: TGTGCCAGCAGCTGCCAGACCTATGGCTACACCTTC; CDR3 protein: CASSCQTYGYTF
D gene: -; J gene: TRBJ2-5; clone size: few; V gene: TRBV14; CDR3 length: 16; CDR3 DNA: TGTGCCAGCAGCCAAGAACGTCGCAGGGAAGGAGAGACCCAGTACTTC; CDR3 protein: CASSQERRREGETQYF
D gene: -; J gene: TRBJ2-1; clone size: -; V gene: TRBV28; CDR3 length: 12; CDR3 DNA: TGTGCCAGCAGTTTCTTGCTCCGGGAGCAGTTCTTC; CDR3 protein: CASSFLLREQFF
D gene: -; J gene: TRBJ2-7; clone size: few; V gene: TRBV5-1; CDR3 length: 14; CDR3 DNA: TGCGCCAGCAGCTTGGGCCGATTATCCTACGAGCAGTACTTC; CDR3 protein: CASSLGRLSYEQYF
D gene: -; J gene: TRBJ1-6; clone size: -; V gene: TRBV6-5; CDR3 length: 15; CDR3 DNA: TGTGCCAGCAGTTACTCGTATCAGGGAGACGGGCCCCTCCACTTT; CDR3 protein: CASSYSYQGDGPLHF
D gene: TRBD2; J gene: TRBJ2-1; clone size: -; V gene: TRBV11-3; CDR3 length: 19; CDR3 DNA: TGTGCCAGCAGCTTAGGCCTCTCGTCCGGGACTAGTGGATCCAATGAGCAGTTCTTC; CDR3 protein: CASSLGLSSGTSGSNEQFF
D gene: -; J gene: TRBJ1-3; clone size: -; V gene: TRBV9; CDR3 length: 16; CDR3 DNA: TGTGCCAGCAGCGTAGGGGACCCGAGCTCTGGAAACACCATATATTTT; CDR3 protein: CASSVGDPSSGNTIYF
D gene: -; J gene: TRBJ2-5; clone size: once; V gene: TRBV27; CDR3 length: 15; CDR3 DNA: TGTGCCAGCAGTTTAATAGTCCAGGGACGGGAGACCCAGTACTTC; CDR3 protein: CASSLIVQGRETQYF
D gene: -; J gene: TRBJ2-1; clone size: many; V gene: TRBV21-1; CDR3 length: 16; CDR3 DNA: TGTGCCAGCAGCTACGACTTCGGACTAGATGCCAATGAGCAGTTCTTC; CDR3 protein: CASSYDFGLDANEQFF
D gene: TRBD1; J gene: TRBJ2-7; clone size: few; V gene: TRBV28; CDR3 length: 13; CDR3 DNA: TGTGCCAGCAGTTTTGGGACAGGGTGGGAGCAGTACTTC; CDR3 protein: CASSFGTGWEQYF
D gene: -; J gene: TRBJ2-2; clone size: few; V gene: TRBV2; CDR3 length: 14; CDR3 DNA: TGTGCCAGCAGTGATGTCGCGAACACCGGGGAGCTGTTTTTT; CDR3 protein: CASSDVANTGELFF
D gene: TRBD2; J gene: TRBJ2-1; clone size: -; V gene: TRBV6-5; CDR3 length: 14; CDR3 DNA: TGTGCCAGCAGGCTTAGCGGGAGCTACAATGAGCAGTTCTTC; CDR3 protein: CASRLSGSYNEQFF
D gene: -; J gene: TRBJ2-5; clone size: -; V gene: TRBV11-1; CDR3 length: 15; CDR3 DNA: TGTGCCAGCAGATCGGCGCCGGAAGCTCAAGAGACCCAGTACTTC; CDR3 protein: CASRSAPEAQETQYF